The source of this T cell receptor beta chain is a study of CD8 T cells in ankylosing spondylitis. Quantitative molecular-barcoded 5'-RACE generated the TCR beta libraries. TCRdb re-called the 5' RACE reads through MiXCR, storing one row per CDR3 protein. The table has some 330,000 distinct CDR3 sequences, roughly 8% seen once. Trimming cost V 0 bases and J 7 bases, with 11 bases left between them. Germline values: CDR1 SGDLS, CDR2 YYNGEE. The CDR3 covers 15 residues. Regarding the study as a whole: Blood of patients with ankylosing spondylitis appeared to be characterized by a TCR beta motif of eight highly homologous variants. Prior work had noted some motif variants in reactive arthritis blood and synovial fluid. As reported, disease-linked clones showed significant enrichment in matched ankylosing spondylitis synovial fluid.

This clonotype has a count of ten or more. Its antigen remains unknown. This chain links TRBV9 with TRBJ1-6, with D hard to call. The clonotype was recovered from a male donor with ankylosing spondylitis. The sequenced sample was blood, either unsorted or a sorted T cell fraction (not recorded which). CDR3 in DNA: TGTGCCAGCAGCGTAGCTGACGTAGTCAATTCACCCCTCCACTTT. It translates to CASSVADVVNSPLHF.